This T cell receptor (beta chain) is drawn from a study of T cells in Graves' hyperthyroidism and ophthalmopathy. The study's findings and limits: The model identified upcoming ophthalmopathy a median roughly 6.5 months ahead of onset.

The CDR3 regions of TCR beta were amplified from RNA transcripts. Initially, a first-round RT-PCR of the TCR CDR3 employed the HTBI primer set. TCRdb redid the calling of the multiplex PCR reads with MiXCR, one entry per CDR3 protein. The sample records around 300,000 distinct CDR3 sequences, 13% being singletons. This clonotype was seen repeatedly, ten times or more. Antigen: not known. V was pared by 5 bases and J by 4 bases, with 4 bases of the junction left unmatched. The CDR3 runs to 14 residues. Germline CDR1 SGHTA, CDR2 FQGTGA. Recently diagnosed hyperthyroidism of less than 2 months' duration affected patients aged 18 to 65. Uncontrolled infections, other autoimmune diseases, pregnancy or lactation led to exclusion of patients.

The sequence was collected from a woman between 25 and 40 years old with Graves' hyperthyroidism that later progressed to Graves' ophthalmopathy. The source material was blood. This sequence joins TRBV7-3 and TRBJ2-1, with TRBD2 matching 8 bases. As DNA, the CDR3 is TGTGCCAGCAGCCCACTAGCGGATTACAATGAGCAGTTCTTC. It encodes CASSPLADYNEQFF.